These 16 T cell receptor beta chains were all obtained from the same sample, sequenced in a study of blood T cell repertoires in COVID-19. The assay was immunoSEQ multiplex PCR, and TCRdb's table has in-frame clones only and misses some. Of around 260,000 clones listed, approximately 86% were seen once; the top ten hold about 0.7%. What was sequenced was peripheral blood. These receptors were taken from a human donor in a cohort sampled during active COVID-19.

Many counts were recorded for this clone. CDR3: CASSLGRRSGSYEQYF. The CDR3, as DNA: TGTGCCAGCAGCTTGGGGAGGCGCTCTGGTTCCTACGAGCAGTACTTC. The chain employs TRBV5-4 and TRBJ2-7; TRBD2 might be the D (5 bases). The CDR3 runs to 16 residues. Looked up from germline, CDR1 is SGHNT and CDR2 is YYREEE (reference sequence). The V gene lost 0 bases and the J gene lost 1 base, with 14 bases spanning the gap. Complete variable domain (other parts from reference TRBV5-4 and TRBJ2-7): ETGVTQSPTHLIKTRGQQVTLRCSSQSGHNTVSWYQQALGQGPQFIFQYYREEENGRGNFPPRFSGLQFPNYSSELNVNALELDDSALYLCASSLGRRSGSYEQYFGPGTRLTVT.

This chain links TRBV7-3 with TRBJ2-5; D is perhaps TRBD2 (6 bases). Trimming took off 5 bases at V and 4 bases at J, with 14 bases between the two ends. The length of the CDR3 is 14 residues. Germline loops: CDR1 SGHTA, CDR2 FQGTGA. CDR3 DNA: TGTGCCAGCAGCCCACCGACTAGTCCAGAGACCCAGTACTTC. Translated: CASSPPTSPETQYF.

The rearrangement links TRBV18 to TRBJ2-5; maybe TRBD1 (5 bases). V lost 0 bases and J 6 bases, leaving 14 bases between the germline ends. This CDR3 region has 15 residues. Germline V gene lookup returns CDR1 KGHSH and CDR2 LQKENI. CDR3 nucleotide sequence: TGTGCCAGCTCACCACCGGGGCCCCCCGGCAAGACCCAGTACTTC. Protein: CASSPPGPPGKTQYF.

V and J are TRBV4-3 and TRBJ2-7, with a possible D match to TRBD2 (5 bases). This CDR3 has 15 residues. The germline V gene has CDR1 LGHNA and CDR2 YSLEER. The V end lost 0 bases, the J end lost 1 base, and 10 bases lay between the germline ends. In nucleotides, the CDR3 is TGCGCCAGCAGCCAAGAAACGGGATTATCCTACGAGCAGTACTTC. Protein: CASSQETGLSYEQYF.

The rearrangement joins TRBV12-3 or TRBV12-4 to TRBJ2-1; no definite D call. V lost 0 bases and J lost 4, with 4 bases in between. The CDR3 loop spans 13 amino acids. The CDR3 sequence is CASSLAQYNEQFF. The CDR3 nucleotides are TGTGCCAGCAGTTTAGCACAGTACAATGAGCAGTTCTTC.

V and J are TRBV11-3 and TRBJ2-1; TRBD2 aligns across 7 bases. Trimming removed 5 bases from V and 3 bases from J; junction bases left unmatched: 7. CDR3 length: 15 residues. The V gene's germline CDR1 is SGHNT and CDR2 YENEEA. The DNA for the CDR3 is TGTGCCAGCAGCCCCCACCCGGGGGGCTACAATGAGCAGTTCTTC. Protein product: CASSPHPGGYNEQFF.

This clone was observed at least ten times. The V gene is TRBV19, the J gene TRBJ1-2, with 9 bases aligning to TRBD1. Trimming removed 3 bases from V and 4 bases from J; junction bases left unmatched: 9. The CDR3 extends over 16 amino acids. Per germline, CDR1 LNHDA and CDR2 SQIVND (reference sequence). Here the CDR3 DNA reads TGTGCCAGTAGTATTCCGGGACAGGGTTTAAGCTATGGCTACACCTTC. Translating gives CASSIPGQGLSYGYTF.

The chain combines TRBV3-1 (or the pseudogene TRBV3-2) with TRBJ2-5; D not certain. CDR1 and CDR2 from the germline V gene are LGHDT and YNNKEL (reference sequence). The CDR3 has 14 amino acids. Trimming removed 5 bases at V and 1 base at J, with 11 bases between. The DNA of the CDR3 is TGTGCCAGCAGCTCCACCGGGTCCCAAGAGACCCAGTACTTC. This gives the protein CASSSTGSQETQYF.

The CDR3 protein is CASSSPATSGGGRETQYF. The CDR3 bases are TGTGCCAGCAGCTCCCCGGCTACTAGCGGGGGGGGCCGGGAGACCCAGTACTTC. This chain connects TRBV11-3 to TRBJ2-5, with 13 bases matching TRBD2. Trimming took 4 bases from V and 5 from J; bases not matched to a gene: 13. Germline CDR1 SGHNT, CDR2 YENEEA. This CDR3 has 18 residues.

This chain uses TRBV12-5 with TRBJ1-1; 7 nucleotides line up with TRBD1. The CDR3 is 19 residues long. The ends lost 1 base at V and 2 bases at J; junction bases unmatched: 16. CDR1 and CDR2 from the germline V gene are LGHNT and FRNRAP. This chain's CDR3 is CASGLARKADRDINTEAFF. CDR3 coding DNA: TGTGCTAGTGGTTTGGCCCGCAAGGCTGACAGGGACATTAACACTGAAGCTTTCTTT.

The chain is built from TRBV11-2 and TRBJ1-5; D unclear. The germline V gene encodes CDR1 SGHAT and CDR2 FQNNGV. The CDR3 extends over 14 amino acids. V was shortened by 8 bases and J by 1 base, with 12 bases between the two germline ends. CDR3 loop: CASYPGRSNQPQHF. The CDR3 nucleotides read TGTGCCAGCTATCCTGGGCGAAGCAATCAGCCCCAGCATTTT.

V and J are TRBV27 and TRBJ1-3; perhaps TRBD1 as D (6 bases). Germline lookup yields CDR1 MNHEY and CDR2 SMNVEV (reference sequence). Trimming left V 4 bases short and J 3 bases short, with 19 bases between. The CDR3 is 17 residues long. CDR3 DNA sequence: TGTGCCAGCAGTTCCAGGGGATTCTTAGAGGTTGGAAACACCATATATTTT. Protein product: CASSSRGFLEVGNTIYF.

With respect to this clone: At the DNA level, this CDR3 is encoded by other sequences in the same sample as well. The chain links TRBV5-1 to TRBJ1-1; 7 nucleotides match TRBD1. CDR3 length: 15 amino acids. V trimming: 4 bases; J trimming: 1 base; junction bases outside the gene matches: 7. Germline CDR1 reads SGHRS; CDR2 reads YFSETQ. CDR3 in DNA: TGCGCCAGCAGCCCCCTCCAGGGGGGGAACACTGAAGCTTTCTTT. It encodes CASSPLQGGNTEAFF.

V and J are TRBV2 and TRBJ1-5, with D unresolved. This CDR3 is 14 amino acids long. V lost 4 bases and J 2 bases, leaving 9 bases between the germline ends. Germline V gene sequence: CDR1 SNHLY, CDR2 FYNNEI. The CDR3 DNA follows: TGTGCCAGCAGTGCCGGGTATGGCAATCAGCCCCAGCATTTT. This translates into CASSAGYGNQPQHF.

The CDR3 DNA follows: TGCGCCAGCAGCCCTCTAGCGGGGGGCAACGAGCAGTACTTC. It is translated as CASSPLAGGNEQYF. The chain employs TRBV5-1 and TRBJ2-7; 11 bases line up with TRBD2. The CDR3 has 14 residues. Germline loops: CDR1 SGHRS, CDR2 YFSETQ. V lost 4 bases to trimming and J lost 5 bases; unmatched junction nucleotides: 5.

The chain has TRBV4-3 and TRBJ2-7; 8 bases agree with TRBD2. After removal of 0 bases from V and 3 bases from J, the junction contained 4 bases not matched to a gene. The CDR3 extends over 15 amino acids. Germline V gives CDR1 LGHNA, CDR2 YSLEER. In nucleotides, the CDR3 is TGCGCCAGCAGCCAAGATTTTGCGGGAGGCTACGAGCAGTACTTC. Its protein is CASSQDFAGGYEQYF.